These 30 T cell receptor beta chains originate from one sample sequenced in a study of blood T cell repertoires in COVID-19. The data were produced by immunoSEQ multiplex PCR, yet TCRdb's version contains in-frame clones alone and is incomplete. The repertoire consists of some 300,000 clones, with around 92% occurring once and the leading ten covering over 8.5%. The sample consisted of PBMCs or T cells enriched from blood (not recorded which). These receptors were collected from a woman in her twenties or thirties who had recovered from COVID-19.

J is TRBJ2-7 and V is TRBV28; 9 bases match TRBD2. Germline V gene sequence: CDR1 MDHEN, CDR2 SYDVKM. The trim removed 6 bases at V and 6 bases at J, leaving 12 bases unmatched. There are 15 residues in the CDR3. CDR3 coding DNA: TGTGCCAGCAGCAGGCCGGGACTAGCTCCGTCCGAGCAGTACTTC. Amino acid sequence: CASSRPGLAPSEQYF.

This clone is a singleton in its sample. The rearrangement links TRBV5-1 to TRBJ2-1; 9 bases line up with TRBD2. CDR1 and CDR2 from the germline V gene are SGHRS and YFSETQ. This CDR3 has 18 amino acids. V shed 4 bases and J 7 bases; nucleotides not matched to a gene: 18. CDR3 residues: CASSPGQGRIAGVNEQFF. In nucleotides, the CDR3 is TGCGCCAGCAGCCCTGGTCAGGGGAGGATAGCGGGAGTGAATGAGCAGTTCTTC.

The rearrangement links TRBV7-6 to TRBJ2-1; possibly TRBD1 for D (5 bases). V lost 1 base and J lost 8, with 15 bases in between. Germline V gene sequence: CDR1 SGHVS, CDR2 FNYEAQ. The CDR3 runs to 15 residues. CDR3 in amino acids: CASSLVGPIGDEQFF. CDR3 bases: TGTGCCAGCAGCTTAGTGGGCCCTATAGGGGATGAGCAGTTCTTC.

The rearrangement uses TRBV2 and TRBJ2-5, with a possible D match to TRBD2 (5 bases). The ends were cut back, 3 bases at V and 5 bases at J, with 13 bases in the middle. The CDR3 has 14 residues. CDR1 SNHLY and CDR2 FYNNEI come from the germline V gene. CDR3 in amino acids: CASSETTEGETQYF. The CDR3 DNA sequence: TGTGCCAGCAGTGAGACTACCGAAGGGGAGACCCAGTACTTC.

The rearrangement uses TRBV19 and TRBJ1-5; 8 bases match TRBD1. Germline CDR1 is LNHDA and CDR2 is SQIVND (reference sequence). The V gene end was trimmed by 10 bases and the J gene end by 2 bases; junction bases not matched to a gene: 7. The CDR3 length is 14 residues. The chain's CDR3 is CATAMGQGNQPQHF. The CDR3 DNA sequence: TGTGCCACCGCAATGGGACAGGGCAATCAGCCCCAGCATTTT.

The chain has TRBV5-1 and TRBJ1-6; no clear D gene. V gave up 5 bases and J gave up 5 bases, with 14 bases separating them. The CDR3 is 15 residues long. CDR1 and CDR2 from the germline V gene are SGHRS and YFSETQ. CDR3 loop: CASRSIERNNSPLHF. In DNA form, the CDR3 reads TGCGCCAGCAGGTCTATTGAGCGGAATAATTCACCCCTCCACTTT.

This chain links TRBV2 with TRBJ2-1; 13 positions agree with TRBD2. V dropped 3 bases and J dropped 5; count of bases not matched to a gene: 7. The length of the CDR3 is 17 residues. The germline gives CDR1 SNHLY, CDR2 FYNNEI. Here the CDR3 reads CASSDGTSGTFNNEQFF. The CDR3 DNA is TGTGCCAGCAGTGACGGGACTAGCGGGACTTTCAACAATGAGCAGTTCTTC.

This clone was seen only a few times. The rearrangement joins TRBV23-1 to TRBJ2-7; 7 nucleotides line up with TRBD1. TRBV23-1 carries the ORF label, with uncertain function. The length of the CDR3 is 17 residues. The V segment lost 3 bases and the J segment 1 base; nucleotides outside the gene matches: 12. The CDR3 is CASSQSFGQAPSYEQYF. CDR3 nucleotide sequence: TGCGCCAGCAGTCAGTCCTTTGGACAGGCCCCGTCCTACGAGCAGTACTTC.

V is TRBV13 and J is TRBJ2-3, with TRBD2 identical over 12 bases. The CDR3 totals 14 residues. The V gene's germline CDR1 is PRHDT and CDR2 FYEKMQ (reference sequence). The V segment lost 6 bases and the J segment 8 bases; nucleotides outside the gene matches: 6. CDR3 in amino acids: CASRLAGGPSTQYF. DNA for the CDR3: TGTGCCAGCAGACTAGCGGGAGGCCCCAGTACGCAGTATTTT.

CDR3 loop: CASSLARGTEQYF. Here the CDR3 DNA reads TGTGCCAGCAGTTTGGCCAGGGGAACCGAGCAGTACTTC. This chain uses TRBV12-3 or TRBV12-4 with TRBJ2-7; D might be TRBD1 (6 bases). V lost 3 bases and J 6 bases, leaving 12 bases between the germline ends. This CDR3 region has 13 residues.

This sequence joins TRBV7-2 and TRBJ2-1; 9 bases agree with TRBD2. With 1 base clipped from V and 10 bases from J, the junction kept 17 bases outside the gene matches. The CDR3 runs to 18 residues. Germline V gene data show CDR1 as SGHTA and CDR2 as FQGNSA. CDR3: CASSLVGKVPSGNQEQFF. The CDR3 nucleotides are TGTGCCAGCAGCTTAGTAGGTAAAGTACCTAGCGGGAACCAGGAGCAGTTCTTC.

Only one count was recorded for this clone. The chain recombines TRBV9 with TRBJ1-6; D not certain. The CDR3 sequence is 14 residues long. V was pared by 1 base and J by 5 bases, with 7 bases between. Germline values: CDR1 SGDLS, CDR2 YYNGEE. Written as DNA, the CDR3 is TGTGCCAGCAGCGTATACAGTAATAATTCACCCCTCCACTTT. The encoded protein is CASSVYSNNSPLHF.

The chain is built from TRBV28 and TRBJ2-7; D call uncertain. Germline CDR1 is MDHEN and CDR2 is SYDVKM. Trimming removed 2 bases at V and 0 bases at J, with 8 bases between. This CDR3 has 14 residues. CDR3 nucleotides: TGTGCCAGCAGTTTAGGTTCCAGCTCCTACGAGCAGTACTTC. This sequence encodes CASSLGSSSYEQYF.

This chain uses TRBV10-3 with TRBJ2-5; 10 nucleotides align to TRBD2. CDR1 is ENHRY and CDR2 is SYGVKD in the germline V gene. This CDR3 has 14 amino acids. J lost 9 bases, V lost 8 bases, and 12 bases had no gene match. The CDR3 coding sequence is TGTGCCATCTCTGGGCTAGCGGGAGTTAAGGCCCAGTACTTC. Translation gives CAISGLAGVKAQYF.

The V and J genes are TRBV3-1 (or the pseudogene TRBV3-2) and TRBJ2-3; TRBD2 matches 11 bases. The V and J ends lost 2 bases and 4 bases, in that order; junction bases with no gene match: 8. Germline V lookup: CDR1 LGHDT, CDR2 YNNKEL (reference sequence). This CDR3 spans 17 amino acids. As DNA, the CDR3 is TGTGCCAGCAGCCAACCTATACTAGCGGGAGTACCAGATACGCAGTATTTT. Amino acids: CASSQPILAGVPDTQYF.

The chain links TRBV27 to TRBJ2-1; weak D call: TRBD2 (5 bases). Looked up from germline, CDR1 is MNHEY and CDR2 is SMNVEV (reference sequence). Trimming removed 5 bases at V and 5 bases at J, with 19 bases between. The CDR3 runs to 16 residues. The DNA for the CDR3 is TGTGCCAGCAGTCCCTGGACTGGTCCCCGGGACAATGAGCAGTTCTTC. Its protein product is CASSPWTGPRDNEQFF.

This chain links TRBV7-9 with TRBJ1-2; 9 bases line up with TRBD1. CDR3 length equals 16 residues. The V and J ends lost 1 base and 4 bases, in that order; junction bases with no gene match: 7. Germline V CDR1 and CDR2: SEHNR, FQNEAQ (reference sequence). The CDR3 is CASSLGTGVPTYGYTF. As DNA, the CDR3 is TGTGCCAGCAGCTTAGGGACAGGGGTACCTACCTATGGCTACACCTTC. Looking up the rest from reference TRBV7-9 and TRBJ1-2 gives the full variable domain: DTGVSQNPRHKITKRGQNVTFRCDPISEHNRLYWYRQTLGQGPEFLTYFQNEAQLEKSRLLSDRFSAERPKGSFSTLEIQRTEQGDSAMYLCASSLGTGVPTYGYTFGSGTRLTVV.

This rearrangement joins TRBV15 to TRBJ2-5; 7 nucleotides match TRBD2. The CDR3 has 16 amino acids. J gave up 5 bases and V 5 bases, and 14 bases lay outside the gene matches. Germline V gene lookup returns CDR1 LNHNV and CDR2 YYDKDF (reference sequence). The chain's CDR3 is CATSPGELGGWETQYF. The DNA of the CDR3 is TGTGCCACCAGCCCCGGGGAGCTCGGGGGGTGGGAGACCCAGTACTTC. The full variable domain, its missing parts supplied by reference TRBV15 and TRBJ2-5, is DAMVIQNPRYQVTQFGKPVTLSCSQTLNHNVMYWYQQKSSQAPKLLFHYYDKDFNNEADTPDNFQSRRPNTSFCFLDIRSPGLGDTAMYLCATSPGELGGWETQYFGPGTRLLVL.

The genes are TRBV7-2 and TRBJ1-6; D is unclear. Germline CDR1 is SGHTA and CDR2 is FQGNSA. CDR3 length: 13 amino acids. The V and J ends lost 5 bases and 14 bases respectively, with 16 bases between them. CDR3 region: CASSPLGGWALHF. CDR3 in DNA: TGTGCCAGCAGCCCCCTGGGAGGGTGGGCCCTCCACTTT. Looking up the rest from reference TRBV7-2 and TRBJ1-6 gives the full variable domain: GAGVSQSPSNKVTEKGKDVELRCDPISGHTALYWYRQSLGQGLEFLIYFQGNSAPDKSGLPSDRFSAERTGGSVSTLTIQRTQQEDSAVYLCASSPLGGWALHFGNGTRLTVT.

The chain joins TRBV12-3 or TRBV12-4 to TRBJ1-5; TRBD1 is a possible D gene (5 bases). The CDR3 is 13 residues long. Trimming took off 11 bases at V and 1 base at J, with 12 bases between the two ends. CDR3 DNA: TGTGCCGGGGCACCCGGGAGCAATCAGCCCCAGCATTTT. Translation: CAGAPGSNQPQHF.

This clone has just a few counts. This sequence joins TRBV6-2 or TRBV6-3 and TRBJ2-7; 12 bases fit TRBD2. The ends lost 5 bases at V and 2 bases at J; junction bases unmatched: 4. From germline, CDR1 is MNHEY and CDR2 SVGEGT. The CDR3 has 15 amino acids. The CDR3 loop is CASSILAGGPYEQYF. In nucleotides, the CDR3 is TGTGCCAGCAGTATACTAGCGGGAGGCCCCTACGAGCAGTACTTC.

V usage is TRBV7-9 and J usage is TRBJ2-5, with D hard to call. The CDR3 is 13 residues long. Trimming pared 6 bases from V and 5 bases from J, leaving 13 bases between. Germline V gene sequence: CDR1 SEHNR, CDR2 FQNEAQ (reference sequence). The CDR3 DNA follows: TGTGCCAGCAGGTCAAGCGAGTTTGAGACCCAGTACTTC. This translates into CASRSSEFETQYF.

The chain joins TRBV15 to TRBJ1-1; D is unclear. V was trimmed by 4 bases and J by 3 bases, leaving 15 bases between them. CDR3 length: 15 amino acids. The V gene's germline CDR1 is LNHNV and CDR2 YYDKDF (reference sequence). CDR3 loop: CATSIFTSADTEAFF. The CDR3 DNA reads TGTGCCACCAGCATCTTCACGTCCGCGGACACTGAAGCTTTCTTT.

The rearrangement joins TRBV5-5 to TRBJ2-7; TRBD2 agrees at 11 bases. The junction had 6 bases not matched to a gene; V was cut back by 3 bases and J by 1 base. The CDR3 runs to 16 residues. Germline assignment: CDR1 SGHKS and CDR2 YYEKEE (reference sequence). The CDR3: CASSSGTSGLSYEQYF. CDR3 DNA sequence: TGTGCCAGCAGCTCCGGGACTAGCGGCTTGTCCTACGAGCAGTACTTC.

The rearrangement links TRBV18 to TRBJ1-2, with TRBD1 matching over 9 bases. The CDR3 is 14 amino acids. Germline CDR1 KGHSH, CDR2 LQKENI. Losses at the gene ends were 5 bases for V and 4 bases for J; bases not matched to a gene: 5. The CDR3 region is CASSSDRGGYGYTF. The CDR3, as DNA: TGTGCCAGCTCATCGGACAGGGGTGGCTATGGCTACACCTTC.

J is TRBJ2-4 and V is TRBV11-3, with D uncertain. CDR3 length: 13 amino acids. The V and J ends lost 2 bases and 7 bases respectively, with 9 bases between them. Germline loops: CDR1 SGHNT, CDR2 YENEEA. The CDR3 DNA reads TGTGCCAGCAGCTTAAACGGGTTCAACATTCAGTACTTC. Protein sequence: CASSLNGFNIQYF.

The chain is built from TRBV27 and TRBJ2-2, with 9 bases fitting TRBD2. The CDR3 covers 15 residues. Germline V CDR1 and CDR2: MNHEY, SMNVEV (reference sequence). J was trimmed by 4 bases and V by 4 bases; bases with no gene match: 4. The CDR3 sequence: CASSWLLAGTGELFF. The DNA of the CDR3 is TGTGCCAGCAGTTGGTTACTAGCGGGCACCGGGGAGCTGTTTTTT.

The CDR3 sequence: CATSRVLSGSNEQFF. The CDR3 DNA is TGTGCCACCAGCAGGGTCCTGAGCGGGAGTAATGAGCAGTTCTTC. V usage is TRBV15 and J usage is TRBJ2-1, with 8 bases fitting TRBD2. CDR3 length: 15 residues. Germline trimming cut 3 bases from V and 7 bases from J; bases unmatched to any gene: 8. Germline CDR1 is LNHNV and CDR2 is YYDKDF (reference sequence).

The J gene is TRBJ1-4, the V gene TRBV5-4, with no clear D. The CDR3 is made up of 15 amino acids. The germline V gene has CDR1 SGHNT and CDR2 YYREEE (reference sequence). The germline V and J ends were trimmed by 4 bases and 0 bases, with 10 bases remaining between them. The CDR3 nucleotides are TGTGCCAGCAGCAGAACAGAAACAACTAATGAAAAACTGTTTTTT. It encodes CASSRTETTNEKLFF.

The chain has TRBV27 and TRBJ2-7, with 7 positions matching TRBD2. With V trimmed by 0 bases and J by 4 bases, 6 bases remained unmatched. The CDR3 consists of 15 residues. CDR1 MNHEY and CDR2 SMNVEV come from the germline V gene (reference sequence). CDR3 DNA sequence: TGTGCCAGCAGTTTATCCGCGGGAGTGGTTTACGAGCAGTACTTC. This encodes CASSLSAGVVYEQYF.